The 10 T cell receptor beta chains below all came from one sample that was sequenced in a study of vaccination and CD4 T cells after COVID-19. TCRdb reprocessed the PCR reads via MiXCR and lists one record per CDR3 protein. In the table there are fewer than 20,000 distinct CDR3 sequences, roughly two thirds of which are singletons. The sample consisted of CD4+ T cells from blood, taken after SARS-CoV-2 vaccination. The receptors were gathered from a human donor who had recovered from COVID-19.

V and J are TRBV28 and TRBJ2-5; D might be TRBD1 or TRBD2, each matching 6 bases. The CDR3 contains 13 residues. Germline loops: CDR1 MDHEN, CDR2 SYDVKM. The V and J ends lost 10 bases and 5 bases respectively, with 17 bases between them. CDR3 loop: CATHGGRGETQYF. CDR3 nucleotides: TGTGCCACCCATGGGGGGCGCGGTGAGACCCAGTACTTC. Together with reference TRBV28 and TRBJ2-5, the CDR3 gives the full variable domain: DVKVTQSSRYLVKRTGEKVFLECVQDMDHENMFWYRQDPGLGLRLIYFSYDVKMKEKGDIPEGYSVSREKKERFSLILESASTNQTSMYLCATHGGRGETQYFGPGTRLLVL.

The V gene is TRBV20-1, the J gene TRBJ1-5, with 7 bases that match TRBD1. The germline V gene has CDR1 DFQATT and CDR2 SNEGSKA (reference sequence). There are 14 residues in the CDR3. The V gene end was trimmed by 3 bases and the J gene end by 3 bases; junction bases not matched to a gene: 5. In DNA, the CDR3 is TGCAGTGCTAGCCGCGGGACAGCCAATCAGCCCCAGCATTTT. Its protein product is CSASRGTANQPQHF.

There are a few counts of this clonotype. The V gene is TRBV7-8, the J gene TRBJ1-1; weak D call: TRBD1 (5 bases). Trimming removed 5 bases from V and 0 bases from J, with 10 bases in between. The germline V gene has CDR1 SGHVS and CDR2 FQNEAQ. The CDR3 is 14 residues long. The chain's CDR3 is CASSNRGLNTEAFF. The CDR3 region has the DNA TGTGCCAGCAGCAACCGGGGCCTGAACACTGAAGCTTTCTTT. Looking up the rest from reference TRBV7-8 and TRBJ1-1 gives the full variable domain: GAGVSQSPRYKVAKRGQDVALRCDPISGHVSLFWYQQALGQGPEFLTYFQNEAQLDKSGLPSDRFFAERPEGSVSTLKIQRTQQEDSAVYLCASSNRGLNTEAFFGQGTRLTVV.

This sequence joins TRBV6-5 and TRBJ1-5; TRBD1 is a possible D gene (5 bases). The germline CDR1 and CDR2 sequences are MNHEY and SVGAGI. The CDR3 has 14 amino acids. V dropped 2 bases and J dropped 4 bases, with 9 bases sitting between them. CDR3: CASSYMTVNQPQHF. The CDR3 nucleotides read TGTGCCAGCAGTTACATGACAGTGAATCAGCCCCAGCATTTT.

The CDR3 loop is CSAPRPSGITDTQYF. CDR3 sequence (DNA): TGCAGTGCACCTAGGCCTAGCGGAATCACAGATACGCAGTATTTT. The gene calls are TRBV20-1 and TRBJ2-3; TRBD2 matches 7 bases. Germline V CDR1 and CDR2: DFQATT, SNEGSKA (reference sequence). V lost 6 bases to trimming and J lost 2 bases; unmatched junction nucleotides: 11. This CDR3 comprises 15 residues.

The chain employs TRBV7-2 and TRBJ2-1; TRBD2 matches 7 bases. Germline V gene lookup returns CDR1 SGHTA and CDR2 FQGNSA. CDR3 length: 14 residues. Trimming at V came to 7 bases and at J to 3 bases, leaving 6 bases not matched to a gene. The CDR3 bases are TGTGCCAGCAAGTTACTAGCGCACTACAATGAGCAGTTCTTC. It is translated as CASKLLAHYNEQFF.

Only one count was recorded for this clonotype. The chain couples TRBV28 to TRBJ1-5; D not certain. The germline CDR1 and CDR2 sequences are MDHEN and SYDVKM. The CDR3 is 17 residues long. The germline V and J ends were trimmed by 6 bases and 4 bases, with 22 bases remaining between them. For the CDR3, the DNA is TGTGCCAGCAGCCCACGGGCCTCTGGACCTTGGAATCAGCCCCAGCATTTT. It is translated as CASSPRASGPWNQPQHF.

This clonotype has more than one count but fewer than ten. The chain combines TRBV20-1 with TRBJ2-5; 7 positions agree with TRBD1. V lost 4 bases to trimming and J lost 2 bases; unmatched junction nucleotides: 7. The CDR3 has 14 amino acids. The germline V gene has CDR1 DFQATT and CDR2 SNEGSKA (reference sequence). The CDR3 loop reads CSANLGQQQETQYF. CDR3 in DNA: TGCAGTGCTAATCTGGGACAGCAGCAAGAGACCCAGTACTTC.

The chain employs TRBV10-3 and TRBJ1-2, with 11 bases fitting TRBD1. The germline CDR1 and CDR2 sequences are ENHRY and SYGVKD. After removal of 4 bases from V and 4 bases from J, the junction contained 14 bases not matched to a gene. The CDR3 sequence is 18 residues long. In DNA, the CDR3 is TGTGCCATCAGTGCGAGGACAGGGGGCGCCCAGGCTGTCTATGGCTACACCTTC. Residues: CAISARTGGAQAVYGYTF.

This clonotype was seen a handful of times. V usage is TRBV7-2 and J usage is TRBJ1-2; D is uncertain. Trimming took off 3 bases at V and 7 bases at J, with 6 bases between the two ends. Germline V gene sequence: CDR1 SGHTA, CDR2 FQGNSA. This CDR3 has 11 amino acids. The CDR3 region has the DNA TGTGCCAGCAGCTTGGGTAGTGGCTACACCTTC. It codes for CASSLGSGYTF.